This T cell receptor (beta chain) was captured by sequencing in a study of blood T cells in healthy people across ages. Combining a sample-barcoded 5' primer with a J-beta primer mix, a second PCR ran for about 6 to 11 cycles. TCRdb redid the calling of the 5' RACE reads with MiXCR, one entry per CDR3 protein. The profile covers some 290,000 distinct CDR3 sequences, with around 29% appearing a single time and 25% to 30% taken by the ten largest. The V and J ends lost 2 bases and 3 bases respectively, with 10 bases between them. The CDR3 runs to 14 residues. This clonotype has a count of ten or more. Input material: blood. This receptor was identified in a woman in her sixties or seventies in good health. The chain uses TRBV6-7 and TRBJ1-1; the D is unclear. TRBV6-7 carries the ORF label, with uncertain function. The CDR3 loop is CASSYHRGDTEAFF. In nucleotides, the CDR3 is TGTGCCAGCAGTTACCACAGAGGCGACACTGAAGCTTTCTTT.